One and the same sample provided the 3 T cell receptor beta chains below, sequenced in a study of blood T cells in healthy people across ages. With a J-beta primer mix and a sample-barcoded 5' primer, a second PCR ran about 6 to 11 cycles. TCRdb re-called the 5' RACE reads with MiXCR, one entry per CDR3 protein. Among over 700,000 distinct CDR3 sequences listed, around 25% were seen once. In addition, the sample was reused for a study of T cells of mothers and their children.

The sequencing input was blood. Receptors were obtained from a boy between 5 and 17 years old in good health.

The chain uses TRBV9 and TRBJ1-5; D is uncertain. Germline values: CDR1 SGDLS, CDR2 YYNGEE. There are 13 residues in the CDR3. Deletions cut 4 bases from V and 9 bases from J, with 14 bases between. The CDR3 sequence is CASSLAPYRPQHF. The CDR3 nucleotides read TGTGCCAGCAGCTTGGCCCCCTACCGGCCCCAGCATTTT.

As regards this clonotype: One end of the junction does not line up with germline, which may come from a read error. V gene TRBV6-2 or TRBV6-3 combines with J gene TRBJ2-6, with 12 bases aligning to TRBD2. CDR1 and CDR2 (germline): MNHEY, SVGEGT. CDR3 length: 17 amino acids. CDR3 loop: CANSKTSGSSGANVLTF. The CDR3, as DNA: TGTGCCAACAGTAAGACTAGCGGGAGCTCTGGGGCCAACGTCCTGACTTTC.

V and J are TRBV9 and TRBJ1-4; a weak D match, TRBD1 (6 bases). Germline V gene lookup returns CDR1 SGDLS and CDR2 YYNGEE. The CDR3 contains 11 residues. Trimming removed 6 bases from V and 10 bases from J, with 10 bases in between. DNA for the CDR3: TGTGCCAGCATGGGGGCAGGAAAACTGTTTTTT. Translated, it gives CASMGAGKLFF.